The 25 T cell receptor beta chains presented below share a single source sample, sequenced in a study of blood T cell repertoires in COVID-19. Libraries were prepared by immunoSEQ multiplex PCR; TCRdb keeps only in-frame clonotypes and omits some of them. Of approximately 200,000 clones in the sample, about 88% are singletons; the top ten hold under 3.5%. The sample comprised peripheral blood. The receptors come from a man between 50 and 59 years old who had recovered from COVID-19.

This chain joins TRBV6-2 or TRBV6-3 and TRBJ2-1; 7 nucleotides agree with TRBD2. Germline V gene data show CDR1 as MNHEY and CDR2 as SVGEGT. V dropped 0 bases and J dropped 6; count of bases not matched to a gene: 14. CDR3 size: 18 residues. For the CDR3, the DNA is TGTGCCAGCAGTTACTCGATCTTAGGACTAGTGTGGGGCAATGAGCAGTTCTTC. It codes for CASSYSILGLVWGNEQFF.

The rearrangement links TRBV6-5 to TRBJ2-5, with 9 nucleotides matching TRBD1. The CDR3 sequence is 14 residues long. CDR1 is MNHEY, CDR2 SVGAGI, per germline. J was trimmed by 5 bases and V by 8 bases; bases with no gene match: 9. CDR3 nucleotide sequence: TGTGCCAGCCACAGGGACAGGGCGCGTGAGACCCAGTACTTC. This sequence encodes CASHRDRARETQYF.

The rearrangement joins TRBV10-3 to TRBJ1-1; D ambiguous. Trimming took 8 bases from V and 1 from J, leaving 5 bases between them. This CDR3 has 11 residues. Germline V gene data show CDR1 as ENHRY and CDR2 as SYGVKD. The CDR3 loop is CAIGRNTEAFF. The CDR3 nucleotides read TGTGCCATCGGGAGGAACACTGAAGCTTTCTTT.

The J gene is TRBJ2-5, the V gene TRBV7-2; 7 nucleotides align to TRBD2. Germline values: CDR1 SGHTA, CDR2 FQGNSA. V lost 8 bases, J lost 5 bases, and 8 bases stayed unmatched. This CDR3 spans 13 amino acids. In DNA, the CDR3 is TGTGCCAGCGGGGCGGGAGTTCTGGAGACCCAGTACTTC. This encodes CASGAGVLETQYF. The whole variable domain, remainder taken from reference TRBV7-2 and TRBJ2-5, is GAGVSQSPSNKVTEKGKDVELRCDPISGHTALYWYRQSLGQGLEFLIYFQGNSAPDKSGLPSDRFSAERTGGSVSTLTIQRTQQEDSAVYLCASGAGVLETQYFGPGTRLLVL.

V is TRBV11-1 and J is TRBJ2-2; 7 bases align to TRBD1. The CDR3 has 16 amino acids. Per germline, CDR1 SGHAT and CDR2 FQDESV (reference sequence). Trimming at V came to 5 bases and at J to 6 bases, leaving 12 bases not matched to a gene. The CDR3 loop reads CASSLEGRGWAGELFF. In DNA form, the CDR3 reads TGTGCCAGCAGCCTAGAGGGCAGGGGGTGGGCCGGGGAGCTGTTTTTT.

The genes are TRBV28 and TRBJ2-2, with 7 bases fitting TRBD1. The CDR3 spans 15 residues. V shed 6 bases and J 5 bases; nucleotides not matched to a gene: 9. CDR1 is MDHEN and CDR2 is SYDVKM in the germline V gene. As DNA, the CDR3 is TGTGCCAGCAGACCCGGACAGGTCACAACCGGGGAGCTGTTTTTT. Its translation: CASRPGQVTTGELFF.

The chain links TRBV7-9 to TRBJ2-3, with no clear D. Trimming left V 7 bases short and J 5 bases short, with 10 bases between. The germline gives CDR1 SEHNR, CDR2 FQNEAQ (reference sequence). The CDR3 is 12 amino acids. CDR3 sequence reads: CASNVVKDTQYF. CDR3 nucleotides: TGTGCCAGCAACGTAGTGAAAGATACGCAGTATTTT.

The chain employs TRBV6-5 and TRBJ2-7; 11 bases agree with TRBD1. J gave up 7 bases and V 6 bases, and 2 bases lay outside the gene matches. The CDR3 is 12 amino acids. Germline V gene lookup returns CDR1 MNHEY and CDR2 SVGAGI. The CDR3 sequence is CASRDRGREQYF. CDR3 in DNA: TGTGCCAGCAGGGACAGGGGGCGTGAGCAGTACTTC.

This chain links TRBV7-9 with TRBJ2-5, with 8 bases identical to TRBD2. The germline gives CDR1 SEHNR, CDR2 FQNEAQ (reference sequence). This CDR3 contains 14 residues. Germline trimming cut 1 base from V and 3 bases from J; bases unmatched to any gene: 1. The DNA of the CDR3 is TGTGCCAGCAGCTTAGTGCGGGAGGAAGAGACCCAGTACTTC. This encodes CASSLVREEETQYF. Supplemented by reference TRBV7-9 and TRBJ2-5, the full variable domain reads DTGVSQNPRHKITKRGQNVTFRCDPISEHNRLYWYRQTLGQGPEFLTYFQNEAQLEKSRLLSDRFSAERPKGSFSTLEIQRTEQGDSAMYLCASSLVREEETQYFGPGTRLLVL.

The gene calls are TRBV24-1 and TRBJ2-3, with TRBD1 identical over 7 bases. Unmatched junction bases numbered 11, after V lost 7 bases and J lost 2 bases. This CDR3 comprises 16 residues. Germline V gene sequence: CDR1 KGHDR, CDR2 SFDVKD. DNA of the CDR3: TGTGCCACCAGCCGAACAGGGGCCCGGACCACAGATACGCAGTATTTT. Its translation is CATSRTGARTTDTQYF.

The chain uses TRBV30 and TRBJ2-4; D is perhaps TRBD2 (7 bases). Germline V gene data show CDR1 as GTSNPN and CDR2 as SVGIG (reference sequence). V was trimmed by 2 bases and J by 2 bases, leaving 19 bases between them. This CDR3 contains 17 residues. The CDR3 loop is CAWSPEGGARPKNIQYF. CDR3 coding DNA: TGTGCCTGGAGTCCCGAGGGGGGGGCGCGCCCCAAAAACATTCAGTACTTC.

The chain combines TRBV9 with TRBJ2-3; 10 bases align to TRBD2. CDR1 and CDR2 from the germline V gene are SGDLS and YYNGEE. The CDR3 contains 20 residues. J was trimmed by 1 base and V by 0 bases; bases with no gene match: 14. The chain's CDR3 is CASSVDARSGRAWGTDTQYF. DNA for the CDR3: TGTGCCAGCAGCGTAGATGCCAGAAGCGGGAGGGCCTGGGGCACAGATACGCAGTATTTT.

The chain combines TRBV29-1 with TRBJ2-5, with D perhaps TRBD1 (5 bases). Germline CDR1 is SQVTM and CDR2 is ANQGSEA. V lost 2 bases and J 1 base, leaving 8 bases between the germline ends. The CDR3 runs to 13 residues. As DNA, the CDR3 is TGCAGCGTTGAACCCGACAGCCAAGAGACCCAGTACTTC. Translating it yields CSVEPDSQETQYF.

The CDR3 DNA follows: TGCGCCAGCAGTGAGAGCGATACGTACAATGAGCAGTTCTTC. This codes for CASSESDTYNEQFF. This sequence joins TRBV10-2 and TRBJ2-1, with no clear D. This CDR3 is 14 amino acids long. V was cut by 2 bases and J by 4 bases, with 9 bases left in between. CDR1 is WSHSY and CDR2 is SAAADI in the germline V gene.

This clone was seen only a few times. The chain is built from TRBV28 and TRBJ1-1, with D possibly matching TRBD1 (5 bases). The germline V gene has CDR1 MDHEN and CDR2 SYDVKM. Trimming took 2 bases from V and 5 from J, leaving 6 bases between them. This CDR3 spans 12 amino acids. The CDR3 loop reads CASSLPGTEAFF. Written as DNA, the CDR3 is TGTGCCAGCAGTTTACCAGGGACTGAAGCTTTCTTT.

A few counts support this clone. J is TRBJ2-2 and V is TRBV18; no reliable D call. There are 15 residues in the CDR3. The germline CDR1 and CDR2 sequences are KGHSH and LQKENI. V dropped 3 bases and J dropped 3 bases, with 11 bases sitting between them. In DNA, the CDR3 is TGTGCCAGCTCACCTTCTGACACCTACACCGGGGAGCTGTTTTTT. Protein product: CASSPSDTYTGELFF.

The chain joins TRBV24-1 to TRBJ2-1; 12 positions agree with TRBD2. The V gene's germline CDR1 is KGHDR and CDR2 SFDVKD. The CDR3 runs to 16 residues. V lost 0 bases and J lost 9; bases outside the gene matches: 5. CDR3 DNA: TGTGCCACCAGTGATTTGTTGCCTAGCGGGAGGGCTGAGCAGTTCTTC. As protein: CATSDLLPSGRAEQFF.

This chain connects TRBV28 to TRBJ1-2; 7 bases match TRBD1. The CDR3 has 13 residues. Germline V gene sequence: CDR1 MDHEN, CDR2 SYDVKM. The V segment lost 4 bases and the J segment 3 bases; nucleotides outside the gene matches: 2. CDR3 nucleotide sequence: TGTGCCAGCAGTTCCGGGACAGACTATGGCTACACCTTC. As protein: CASSSGTDYGYTF.

This clone was counted once. The chain is built from TRBV7-6 and TRBJ2-2; TRBD2 matches at 13 bases. V lost 4 bases to trimming and J lost 8 bases; unmatched junction nucleotides: 7. Germline CDR1 SGHVS, CDR2 FNYEAQ. The CDR3 length is 16 residues. The CDR3 sequence: CASSYGLAGASGELFF. CDR3 in DNA: TGTGCCAGCAGCTACGGACTAGCGGGAGCCTCTGGGGAGCTGTTTTTT.

This clone was found a few times. V usage is TRBV28 and J usage is TRBJ2-3; 12 bases match TRBD1. The CDR3 totals 18 residues. Germline V gene sequence: CDR1 MDHEN, CDR2 SYDVKM. Losses at the gene ends were 2 bases for V and 6 bases for J; bases not matched to a gene: 12. This chain's CDR3 is CASSLKRPGQGALDTQYF. In DNA, the CDR3 is TGTGCCAGCAGTTTAAAACGACCGGGACAGGGGGCCTTGGATACGCAGTATTTT.

CDR3 sequence (DNA): TGTGCCAGCACCCTCGGGGGGGAGCAGTACTTC. Translated: CASTLGGEQYF. The chain recombines TRBV27 with TRBJ2-7; 7 bases fit TRBD2. The V gene end was trimmed by 7 bases and the J gene end by 7 bases; junction bases not matched to a gene: 4. CDR3 size: 11 residues. CDR1 MNHEY and CDR2 SMNVEV come from the germline V gene (reference sequence).

The chain couples TRBV6-5 to TRBJ1-3; D perhaps matches TRBD1 (6 bases). Germline-derived CDR1 and CDR2 are MNHEY and SVGAGI. CDR3 size: 15 residues. Trimming removed 5 bases at V and 0 bases at J, with 11 bases between. CDR3 in DNA: TGTGCCAGCAGTCCGGACAGATACTCTGGAAACACCATATATTTT. It encodes CASSPDRYSGNTIYF.

The V gene is TRBV5-8, the J gene TRBJ1-2; maybe TRBD1 (5 bases). CDR1 SGHTS and CDR2 YDEGEE come from the germline V gene. The V end was cut by 4 bases, the J end by 4 bases, with 17 bases between. The length of the CDR3 is 15 residues. CDR3 coding DNA: TGTGCCAGCAGCCCGTACGGAGGCGGGGCCTATGGCTACACCTTC. It encodes CASSPYGGGAYGYTF.

The rearrangement joins TRBV9 to TRBJ1-2; D gene ambiguous. Germline CDR1 and CDR2: SGDLS and YYNGEE. This CDR3 spans 14 amino acids. V lost 0 bases and J 3 bases, leaving 9 bases between the germline ends. The CDR3 protein is CASSVATVDYGYTF. DNA for the CDR3: TGTGCCAGCAGCGTAGCTACAGTAGACTATGGCTACACCTTC.

The chain combines TRBV6-6 with TRBJ2-7, with 10 bases matching TRBD2. Germline V gives CDR1 MNHNY, CDR2 SVGAGI (reference sequence). This CDR3 is 14 amino acids long. Trimming cost V 7 bases and J 2 bases; bases outside gene matches: 5. The CDR3 region is CASTNSGRTYEQYF. CDR3 nucleotide sequence: TGTGCCAGCACCAATAGCGGGAGGACCTACGAGCAGTACTTC.